This T cell receptor (beta chain) was identified in a study of shared clonotypes between healthy human individuals. General study results and limits: It was expected that sequencing depth would affect clonotype sharing among donors. Incomplete sequencing of sorted subsets was indicated by rarefaction despite large depth. Against clonotypes common to all four donors, non-shared ones had lower generation probabilities.

Remarks on this clone: Its target is not known.

Per the original data handling: ImmunoSEQ sequences covered only the junction and lacked quality scores; filtering therefore differed. Some clones are missing from TCRdb's copy, which holds only in-frame ones; the method was immunoSEQ multiplex PCR. The V and J calls and clone size come from that table; D and trimming were worked out from the DNA. The repertoire has approximately 95,000 clones, about 68% of them found once; the top ten carry about 42%. The germline V and J ends were trimmed by 7 bases and 7 bases, with 16 bases remaining between them. From germline, CDR1 is SQVTM and CDR2 ANQGSEA. The CDR3 extends over 12 amino acids.

This sequence originates from a man younger than 45 in good health. This chain links TRBV29-1 with TRBJ2-5; unclear D gene. The source material was memory CD8+ T cells sorted from blood. Subset described: CD45RO+ cells pooled with CCR7-negative TemRA cells. The CDR3 DNA reads TGCAGCGGAACTACTGCTCACAGGACCCAGTACTTC. As protein: CSGTTAHRTQYF. Looking up the rest from reference TRBV29-1 and TRBJ2-5 gives the full variable domain: SAVISQKPSRDICQRGTSLTIQCQVDSQVTMMFWYRQQPGQSLTLIATANQGSEATYESGFVIDKFPISRPNLTFSTLTVSNMSPEDSSIYLCSGTTAHRTQYFGPGTRLLVL.